The text below deals with one TCR beta chain. Its specificity is unknown. The sample belongs to a study of PD-1 blockade in classical Hodgkin lymphoma. Study-wide results and caveats: Newly diagnosed patients were said to have less baseline TCR diversity than healthy donors did. The study found that TCR diversity rose significantly by C4D1 in CD4+ but not CD8+ cells.

There was relapse after autologous stem cell transplantation in every patient, and there was variation in brentuximab vedotin exposure. The germline CDR1 and CDR2 sequences are SGHTA and FQGNSA. CDR3 size: 14 residues. V gave up 1 base and J gave up 3 bases, with 8 bases separating them. The protocol was immunoSEQ multiplex PCR, while the TCRdb copy is restricted to in-frame clones and leaves out a portion. The data show 45,000 to 55,000 clones, with roughly 80% seen just once and 15% to 20% held by the top ten. The chain has TRBV7-2 and TRBJ2-3; no firm D call. The sequenced sample was peripheral blood mononuclear cells (PBMCs), obtained at baseline. This TCR was sampled from a human donor with classical Hodgkin lymphoma. CDR3 DNA: TGTGCCAGCAGCTTAGTGGAGAGGACAGATACGCAGTATTTT. It translates to CASSLVERTDTQYF. The full variable domain, rest sourced from reference TRBV7-2 and TRBJ2-3, is GAGVSQSPSNKVTEKGKDVELRCDPISGHTALYWYRQSLGQGLEFLIYFQGNSAPDKSGLPSDRFSAERTGGSVSTLTIQRTQQEDSAVYLCASSLVERTDTQYFGPGTRLTVL.